Below are 24 T cell receptor beta chains sequenced from a single sample in a study of early T cells in non-severe SARS-CoV-2 infection. TCRdb re-called the 5' RACE reads through MiXCR, storing one row per CDR3 protein. The sample contains approximately 66,000 distinct CDR3 sequences, under 15% of which appear only once. Sequencing was done on a sample of whole blood. The receptors derive from an adult who was a healthcare worker with PCR-confirmed SARS-CoV-2 infection or an uninfected control (not recorded which).

This clonotype was seen more than once but under ten times. The chain is built from TRBV13 and TRBJ1-2; tentatively, D is TRBD1 (6 bases). Trimming pared 4 bases from V and 0 bases from J, leaving 12 bases between. Germline values: CDR1 PRHDT, CDR2 FYEKMQ (reference sequence). This CDR3 has 15 residues. Here the CDR3 DNA reads TGTGCCAGCAGCTCCGGGACAAGCTCTAACTATGGCTACACCTTC. This gives the protein CASSSGTSSNYGYTF.

This clonotype was counted between two and nine times. The chain uses TRBV20-1 and TRBJ1-5; no firm D call. CDR1 DFQATT and CDR2 SNEGSKA come from the germline V gene (reference sequence). V dropped 5 bases and J dropped 0 bases, with 11 bases sitting between them. The CDR3 totals 14 residues. CDR3 nucleotide sequence: TGCAGTGCTCGGGCCGATTATAGCAATCAGCCCCAGCATTTT. Translated: CSARADYSNQPQHF.

With respect to this clonotype: A much larger clone is a single base away; this may be a read error. The chain joins TRBV11-2 to TRBJ1-1; TRBD1 might be the D (5 bases). Trimming removed 1 base at V and 1 base at J, with 13 bases between. CDR1 is SGHAT and CDR2 is FQNNGV in the germline V gene. The CDR3 is 16 residues long. The CDR3 sequence is CASSLVQHRTNTEAFF. CDR3 coding DNA: TGTGCCAGCAGCTTAGTTCAACACAGGACGAACACTGAAGCTTTCTTT.

This clonotype was detected a few times. The chain is built from TRBV10-2 and TRBJ2-7; no firm D call. V was shortened by 5 bases and J by 4 bases, with 9 bases between the two germline ends. The CDR3 sequence is 12 residues long. The germline V gene encodes CDR1 WSHSY and CDR2 SAAADI. CDR3 sequence reads: CASSPDQYEQYF. The CDR3 bases are TGCGCCAGCAGTCCGGACCAATACGAGCAGTACTTC.

This chain uses TRBV7-9 with TRBJ2-1; maybe TRBD1 (6 bases). CDR3 size: 16 residues. V was trimmed by 6 bases and J by 7 bases, leaving 22 bases between them. Germline CDR1 is SEHNR and CDR2 is FQNEAQ (reference sequence). CDR3 loop: CASSSYQNRVENEQFF. The CDR3 DNA reads as TGTGCCAGCAGTTCCTACCAAAACAGGGTCGAGAATGAGCAGTTCTTC.

This clonotype has at least ten counts. The chain's CDR3 is CASSLDGRSSDTQYF. The CDR3 DNA follows: TGTGCCAGCAGCTTAGACGGCAGGTCCTCAGATACGCAGTATTTT. The chain couples TRBV7-9 to TRBJ2-3; no definite D call. CDR1 SEHNR and CDR2 FQNEAQ come from the germline V gene (reference sequence). The CDR3 sequence is 15 residues long. V dropped 1 base and J dropped 4 bases, with 12 bases sitting between them.

The V and J genes are TRBV11-2 and TRBJ2-1; possible D gene TRBD1, 6 bases. The germline V gene has CDR1 SGHAT and CDR2 FQNNGV. V lost 1 base and J 7 bases, leaving 11 bases between the germline ends. The CDR3 sequence is 14 residues long. CDR3 protein: CASSLVGRGNEQFF. The CDR3 DNA follows: TGTGCCAGCAGCTTAGTTGGCAGGGGTAATGAGCAGTTCTTC. Drawing the rest from reference TRBV11-2 and TRBJ2-1, the complete variable domain is EAGVAQSPRYKIIEKRQSVAFWCNPISGHATLYWYQQILGQGPKLLIQFQNNGVVDDSQLPKDRFSAERLKGVDSTLKIQPAKLEDSAVYLCASSLVGRGNEQFFGPGTRLTVL.

DNA for the CDR3: TGTGCCAGCAGCACCCGGGACCGCGGTGTAAAGATATTTAGCTCCTACAATGAGCAGTTCTTC. It yields the protein CASSTRDRGVKIFSSYNEQFF. The V gene is TRBV7-9, the J gene TRBJ2-1; D possibly matches TRBD1 or TRBD2 (5 bases each). Germline CDR1 and CDR2: SEHNR and FQNEAQ (reference sequence). V lost 5 bases, J lost 0 bases, and 29 bases lay in between. The CDR3 loop spans 21 amino acids.

The chain uses TRBV21-1 and TRBJ1-1; the table's D gene call, TRBD1, was not cross checked with the DNA. TRBV21-1 has pseudogene status. CDR3 length: 17 residues. The DNA for the CDR3 is TGTGCCAGCGCCCGGGACAGGGGGATTCGTTTGGACACTGAAGCTTTCTTT. Its translation is CASARDRGIRLDTEAFF.

The DNA for the CDR3 is TGTGCCAGCACTCTAGACAGGGACAATGAGCAGTTCTTC. Residues: CASTLDRDNEQFF. The V gene is TRBV2, the J gene TRBJ2-1; 7 bases map to TRBD1. The CDR3 spans 13 residues. With 7 bases clipped from V and 5 bases from J, the junction kept 5 bases outside the gene matches. Germline V lookup: CDR1 SNHLY, CDR2 FYNNEI. Filled out from reference TRBV2 and TRBJ2-1, the complete variable domain reads EPEVTQTPSHQVTQMGQEVILRCVPISNHLYFYWYRQILGQKVEFLVSFYNNEISEKSEIFDDQFSVERPDGSNFTLKIRSTKLEDSAMYFCASTLDRDNEQFFGPGTRLTVL.

This clonotype was recorded at least ten times. The chain uses TRBV24-1 and TRBJ2-5; D is undetermined. Looked up from germline, CDR1 is KGHDR and CDR2 is SFDVKD. This CDR3 is built from 13 residues. Trimming removed 4 bases at V and 3 bases at J, with 8 bases between. The CDR3 protein is CATSDGLKETQYF. The CDR3 DNA is TGTGCCACCAGTGACGGATTGAAAGAGACCCAGTACTTC.

This clonotype was picked up many times. The rearrangement links TRBV27 to TRBJ2-2; 8 bases agree with TRBD1. The CDR3 consists of 15 residues. The germline CDR1 and CDR2 sequences are MNHEY and SMNVEV (reference sequence). V gave up 3 bases and J gave up 4 bases; unmatched junction bases: 4. This CDR3 is CASSFRQGTTGELFF. The CDR3 DNA is TGTGCCAGCAGTTTTCGACAGGGGACCACCGGGGAGCTGTTTTTT.

This clonotype was recorded at least ten times. The chain employs TRBV20-1 and TRBJ1-6, with 7 bases lining up with TRBD1. V lost 6 bases to trimming and J lost 0 bases; unmatched junction nucleotides: 14. The CDR3 is 18 residues long. From germline, CDR1 is DFQATT and CDR2 SNEGSKA (reference sequence). CDR3 sequence (DNA): TGCAGTGCCACTACTCCGGGACAGTGGAGCTCCTATAATTCACCCCTCCACTTT. Encoded protein: CSATTPGQWSSYNSPLHF.

The gene calls are TRBV20-1 and TRBJ2-1, with D possibly being TRBD2 (5 bases). CDR1 DFQATT and CDR2 SNEGSKA come from the germline V gene (reference sequence). Deletions cut 6 bases from V and 3 bases from J, with 12 bases between. The CDR3 loop spans 13 amino acids. The CDR3 DNA follows: TGCAGTGCCAGCGGCCCGGGCTACAATGAGCAGTTCTTC. Encoded protein: CSASGPGYNEQFF.

As regards this clonotype: At one of its ends the junction is not consistent with the germline gene, which may arise from a read error. The rearrangement joins TRBV7-7 to TRBJ2-5, with 8 bases that match TRBD1. Germline V gives CDR1 SSHAT, CDR2 FNYEAQ (reference sequence). The CDR3 length is 16 residues. The CDR3 sequence: CASSLDSGTGQETQYF. The CDR3 coding sequence is TGTGCTAGCAGCTTAGATTCCGGGACAGGACAAGAGACCCAGTACTTC. Variable domain in full (rest from reference TRBV7-7 and TRBJ2-5): GAGVSQSPRYKVTKRGQDVTLRCDPISSHATLYWYQQALGQGPEFLTYFNYEAQPDKSGLPSDRFSAERPEGSISTLTIQRTEQRDSAMYRCASSLDSGTGQETQYFGPGTRLLVL.

There are many counts of this clonotype. The chain's CDR3 is CASSPRGTLGELFF. DNA of the CDR3: TGTGCCAGTAGTCCCCGCGGGACACTCGGGGAGCTGTTTTTT. This sequence joins TRBV19 and TRBJ2-2; D is perhaps TRBD1 or TRBD2 (6 bases each). The CDR3 covers 14 residues. Germline CDR1 LNHDA, CDR2 SQIVND (reference sequence). Trimming pared 5 bases from V and 7 bases from J, leaving 14 bases between.

The CDR3 spells CASRGQGKNQPQHF. The CDR3, as DNA: TGTGCCAGCCGCGGACAGGGGAAAAATCAGCCCCAGCATTTT. The V and J genes are TRBV6-6 and TRBJ1-5, with 9 bases identical to TRBD1. Germline trimming cut 8 bases from V and 4 bases from J; bases unmatched to any gene: 6. CDR1 is MNHNY, CDR2 SVGAGI, per germline (reference sequence). The CDR3 has 14 amino acids.

This clonotype was found many times. The chain couples TRBV7-8 to TRBJ2-1; tentatively, D is TRBD2 (6 bases). This CDR3 is built from 15 residues. Trimming removed 6 bases from V and 0 bases from J, with 12 bases in between. The germline gives CDR1 SGHVS, CDR2 FQNEAQ. CDR3 residues: CASSRDSPSYNEQFF. Written as DNA, the CDR3 is TGTGCCAGCAGTCGGGACTCCCCCTCCTACAATGAGCAGTTCTTC.

The chain employs TRBV29-1 and TRBJ2-7; the D gene is possibly TRBD1 (8 bases). Germline CDR1 reads SQVTM; CDR2 reads ANQGSEA. The CDR3 is made up of 14 amino acids. V lost 5 bases and J lost 3, with 17 bases in between. The CDR3 region is CSVTGTGGSYEQYF. As DNA, the CDR3 is TGCAGCGTTACCGGGACAGGCGGGAGCTACGAGCAGTACTTC.

The chain carries TRBV29-1 and TRBJ2-5; D might be TRBD1 (5 bases). In germline, CDR1 is SQVTM, CDR2 ANQGSEA. Trimming left V 4 bases short and J 4 bases short, with 13 bases between. The CDR3 contains 13 residues. CDR3 protein: CSVGVGRGETQYF. The DNA of the CDR3 is TGCAGCGTTGGTGTCGGTAGGGGAGAGACCCAGTACTTC.

Only a few counts were recorded for this clonotype. The genes are TRBV7-7 and TRBJ2-2; D assignment may be TRBD1 or TRBD2 (5 bases each). CDR3 length: 13 amino acids. Germline assignment: CDR1 SSHAT and CDR2 FNYEAQ (reference sequence). The ends were cut back, 4 bases at V and 7 bases at J, with 10 bases in the middle. DNA for the CDR3: TGTGCCAGCAGCTCACAGGAGGACGGGGAGCTGTTTTTT. This sequence encodes CASSSQEDGELFF. Using reference TRBV7-7 and TRBJ2-2 for the parts outside the CDR3, the full variable domain is GAGVSQSPRYKVTKRGQDVTLRCDPISSHATLYWYQQALGQGPEFLTYFNYEAQPDKSGLPSDRFSAERPEGSISTLTIQRTEQRDSAMYRCASSSQEDGELFFGEGSRLTVL.

This clonotype was seen once. This could be a read error, since a much larger clone is one nucleotide away. The V call is TRBV5-1, the J call TRBJ2-3; perhaps TRBD2 as D (7 bases). The CDR3 is 16 residues long. Between the trimmed V and J ends, which lost 1 base and 3 bases, there was a span of 15 bases. Germline V CDR1 and CDR2: SGHRS, YFSETQ. The CDR3, as DNA: TGCGCCAGCAGCTTGAGGGGGGCTAGCGGAACAGATACGCAGTATTTT. It yields the protein CASSLRGASGTDTQYF.

Only a few counts were recorded for this clonotype. This chain joins TRBV29-1 and TRBJ2-1; D call uncertain. V lost 2 bases and J lost 3, with 8 bases in between. Per the germline V gene, CDR1 is SQVTM and CDR2 is ANQGSEA. The CDR3 covers 13 residues. DNA for the CDR3: TGCAGCGTTGAAAGTCCGGTCTACAATGAGCAGTTCTTC. Its translation is CSVESPVYNEQFF.

Worth noting for this clonotype: A much more abundant neighbour one base away suggests this may be a read error. V usage is TRBV5-5 and J usage is TRBJ1-1, with D uncertain. The CDR3 runs 13 residues. Germline V gene data show CDR1 as SGHKS and CDR2 as YYEKEE (reference sequence). The germline V and J ends were trimmed by 7 bases and 0 bases, with 10 bases remaining between them. Here the CDR3 DNA reads TGTGCCAGCGGCGGAGTTATGAACACTGAAGCTTTCTTT. Translated, it gives CASGGVMNTEAFF.